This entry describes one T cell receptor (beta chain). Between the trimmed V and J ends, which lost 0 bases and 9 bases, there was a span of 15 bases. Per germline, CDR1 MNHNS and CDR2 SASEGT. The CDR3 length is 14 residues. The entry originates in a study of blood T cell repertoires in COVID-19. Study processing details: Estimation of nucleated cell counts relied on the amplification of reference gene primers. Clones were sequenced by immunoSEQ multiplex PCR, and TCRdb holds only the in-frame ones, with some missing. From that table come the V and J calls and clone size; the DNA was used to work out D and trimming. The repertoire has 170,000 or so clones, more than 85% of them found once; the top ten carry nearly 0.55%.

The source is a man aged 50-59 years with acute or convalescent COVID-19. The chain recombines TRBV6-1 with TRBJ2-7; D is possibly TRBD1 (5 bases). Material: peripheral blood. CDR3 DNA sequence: TGTGCCAGCAGTGAAGCGTTTCGTCAGGGTGCGCAGTACTTC. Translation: CASSEAFRQGAQYF.